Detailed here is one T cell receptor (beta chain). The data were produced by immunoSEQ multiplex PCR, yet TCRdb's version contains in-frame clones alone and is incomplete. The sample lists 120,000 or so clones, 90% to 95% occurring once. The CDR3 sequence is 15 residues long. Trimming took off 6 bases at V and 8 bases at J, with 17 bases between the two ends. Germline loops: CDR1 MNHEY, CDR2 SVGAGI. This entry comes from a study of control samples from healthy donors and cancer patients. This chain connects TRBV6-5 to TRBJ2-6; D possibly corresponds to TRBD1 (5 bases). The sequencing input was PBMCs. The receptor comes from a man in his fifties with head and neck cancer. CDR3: CASRSTGSGSNVLTF. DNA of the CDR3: TGTGCCAGCAGGAGTACAGGCTCTGGATCCAACGTCCTGACTTTC.